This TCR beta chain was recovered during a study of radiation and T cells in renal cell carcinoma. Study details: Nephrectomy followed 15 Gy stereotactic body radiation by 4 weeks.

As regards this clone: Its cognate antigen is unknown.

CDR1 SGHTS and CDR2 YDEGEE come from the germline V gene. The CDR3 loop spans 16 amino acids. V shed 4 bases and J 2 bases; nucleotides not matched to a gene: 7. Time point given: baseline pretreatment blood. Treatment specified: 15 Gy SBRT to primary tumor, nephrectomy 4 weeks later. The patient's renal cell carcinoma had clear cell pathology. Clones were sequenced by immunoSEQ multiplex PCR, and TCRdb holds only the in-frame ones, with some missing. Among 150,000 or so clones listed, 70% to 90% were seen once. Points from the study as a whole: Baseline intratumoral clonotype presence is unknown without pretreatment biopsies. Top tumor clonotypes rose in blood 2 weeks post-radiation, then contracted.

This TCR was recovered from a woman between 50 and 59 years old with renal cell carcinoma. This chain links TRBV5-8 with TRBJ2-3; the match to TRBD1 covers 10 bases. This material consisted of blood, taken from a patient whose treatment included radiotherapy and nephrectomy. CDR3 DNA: TGTGCCAGCAGCCTGGAGGGACAGGGGCTCACAGATACGCAGTATTTT. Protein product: CASSLEGQGLTDTQYF. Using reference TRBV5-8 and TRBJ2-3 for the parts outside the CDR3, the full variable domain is EAGVTQSPTHLIKTRGQQATLRCSPISGHTSVYWYQQALGLGLQFLLWYDEGEERNRGNFPPRFSGRQFPNYSSELNVNALELEDSALYLCASSLEGQGLTDTQYFGPGTRLTVL.